A single sample gave rise to the 6 T cell receptor beta chains below, sequenced in a study of blood T cell repertoires in COVID-19. Assay: immunoSEQ multiplex PCR; the TCRdb copy retains only in-frame clones and omits some. The sample lists about 200,000 clones, 84% seen once, with around 7% in the top ten. Source material: PBMCs or T cells enriched from blood (not recorded which). All receptors come from a man aged 35 to 55 who had recovered from COVID-19.

The chain recombines TRBV28 with TRBJ1-2; D may be TRBD1 (5 bases). The CDR3 sequence is 15 residues long. CDR1 is MDHEN, CDR2 SYDVKM, per germline. V dropped 5 bases and J dropped 0 bases, with 13 bases sitting between them. The CDR3 DNA reads TGTGCCAGCAGTACGCCGGGGGGAGCTAACTATGGCTACACCTTC. Translation: CASSTPGGANYGYTF.

The rearrangement joins TRBV2 to TRBJ2-1; D uncertain. CDR3 size: 12 residues. Germline values: CDR1 SNHLY, CDR2 FYNNEI. The V and J ends lost 6 bases and 10 bases respectively, with 13 bases between them. The CDR3 here is CASSPRVYEQFF. The CDR3 DNA follows: TGTGCCAGCAGCCCCCGGGTGTACGAGCAGTTCTTC.

The chain uses TRBV14 and TRBJ2-7, with 12 bases identical to TRBD1. Germline loops: CDR1 SGHDN, CDR2 FVKESK. The CDR3 is 17 amino acids. Germline trimming cut 0 bases from V and 7 bases from J; bases unmatched to any gene: 10. This CDR3 is CASSQEILGQGAREQYF. The CDR3 coding sequence is TGTGCCAGCAGCCAAGAAATTCTGGGACAGGGGGCGCGTGAGCAGTACTTC.

This clone was seen a single time. The chain links TRBV6-5 to TRBJ2-1; D is possibly TRBD2 (5 bases). Per the germline V gene, CDR1 is MNHEY and CDR2 is SVGAGI. This CDR3 has 14 amino acids. The V gene lost 7 bases and the J gene lost 1 base, with 11 bases spanning the gap. CDR3 amino acids: CASTGSGSYNEQFF. The CDR3 bases are TGTGCCAGCACGGGCTCGGGGTCCTACAATGAGCAGTTCTTC.

The J gene is TRBJ2-3, the V gene TRBV21-1; the table's D call, TRBD1, has no DNA check behind it. TRBV21-1 is shown as a pseudogene. This CDR3 is 17 amino acids long. The CDR3 sequence is CASSKARPGQRPGTQYF. CDR3 nucleotide sequence: TGTGCCAGCAGCAAAGCGAGACCGGGACAGCGTCCCGGTACGCAGTATTTT.

The chain joins TRBV7-3 to TRBJ1-1; no clear D gene. CDR1 SGHTA and CDR2 FQGTGA come from the germline V gene. The CDR3 is 13 amino acids. Trimming removed 2 bases from V and 3 bases from J, with 7 bases in between. The CDR3 loop reads CASSLGSYTEAFF. CDR3 nucleotide sequence: TGTGCCAGCAGCTTAGGCAGTTACACTGAAGCTTTCTTT.